The 2 T cell receptor beta chains in this list originate from one sample, sequenced in a study of CD8 T cells in ankylosing spondylitis. TCRdb used MiXCR to reprocess the 5' RACE reads, holding one entry per CDR3 protein. The sample consists of just over 300,000 distinct CDR3 sequences, more than 20% of them appearing once. The sequenced material came from blood, either unsorted or a sorted T cell fraction (not recorded which). These TCRs come from a female donor with ankylosing spondylitis or in good health (not recorded which).

The chain carries TRBV7-9 and TRBJ2-1; tentatively, D is TRBD1 (5 bases). There are 16 residues in the CDR3. The ends were cut back, 0 bases at V and 9 bases at J, with 18 bases in the middle. CDR1 and CDR2 from the germline V gene are SEHNR and FQNEAQ (reference sequence). CDR3 nucleotide sequence: TGTGCCAGCAGCTTAGCCGGGCCCCCGCAGGGCGGTGAGCAGTTCTTC. It yields the protein CASSLAGPPQGGEQFF.

This clonotype was seen at least ten times. The gene calls are TRBV3-1 and TRBJ2-2; TRBD2 matches at 7 bases. CDR3 length: 16 amino acids. The trim removed 0 bases at V and 8 bases at J, leaving 9 bases unmatched. CDR1 LGHDT and CDR2 YNNKEL come from the germline V gene (reference sequence). The CDR3 coding sequence is TGTGCCAGCAGCCAAGAAGGCGCGGGAGTATCGGGGGAGCTGTTTTTT. This sequence encodes CASSQEGAGVSGELFF. Filled out from reference TRBV3-1 and TRBJ2-2, the complete variable domain reads DTAVSQTPKYLVTQMGNDKSIKCEQNLGHDTMYWYKQDSKKFLKIMFSYNNKELIINETVPNRFSPKSPDKAHLNLHINSLELGDSAVYFCASSQEGAGVSGELFFGEGSRLTVL.